The entry that follows covers one TCR beta chain sequence. Which antigen it targets is not known. It has no much larger one-base neighbor in the sample; base qualities were not kept. The CDR3 regions of human TCRbeta chains were analyzed by immunosequencing. Regarding the original processing steps: TCRs in the repertoires were matched against a reference library of SARS-CoV-2-specific TCRs that had been generated with the MIRA antigen-specificity platform. Breadth meant the fraction of unique TCRs that were SARS-CoV-2-associated, whereas depth meant the fraction of total T cells that were SARS-CoV-2-associated. Using the MIRA data, each spike-specific TCR was mapped to the spike region that the TCR reacts to and placed in a CD4 or CD8 class. Log10-transformed breadth and depth values were compared by one-way ANOVA with Sidak's multiple comparisons tests. The table was pulled from immuneACCESS by TCRdb, which kept in-frame rearrangements only. Such tables lose some clones; where checked, under half of the loss comes from unresolved V genes, and the rest has no known cause. V and J calls plus clone size are reproduced from that table; the DNA served to infer D and trimming. The sample includes fewer than 130,000 clones, with roughly 85% observed a single time. 3.2% of the sample belongs to the ten largest clones.

The sample comes from a study of T cell responses to AZD1222 COVID-19 vaccine (TCRdb year 2021). A note on the overall study: AZD1222 recipients whose second dose came at about 4 weeks and those whose second dose came at about 12 weeks were combined into one group, since spike-specific TCR depth and breadth did not differ between the two schedules. A total of 233 trial participants underwent TCR sequencing, of whom some 210 received two doses of AZD1222 and around 25 received two doses of the MenACWY control vaccine. Trial participants were enrolled into age subgroups of 18-55, 56-69 and 70-plus years, which contained about 150, 27 and 61 TCR-sequenced participants, respectively. General study outcomes and caveats: Participants were mostly white British and included more females than males, and it was suggested by the authors that clonal diversity may have been underestimated. The 56-69-year group was small, and its depth increase did not reach significance, likely because of low power. Epitopes outside the regions mutated in the B.1.351 and B.1.1.7 variants were reportedly recognized by nearly half of the unique spike-specific TCRs. Spike-specific TCR breadth and depth rose significantly after two AZD1222 doses compared with day 0 and with MenACWY recipients. The whole spike protein was spanned by vaccine-associated CD4 TCRs, and dominant responses were seen in regions 160-218 and 743-854. Because no samples from the day 14 peak response were available, repertoires could be characterized only after the peak T cell response. Conclusions about previously exposed vaccinees were limited because only six AZD1222 recipients were SARS-CoV-2 seropositive at baseline.

The sample's time point label, in plain terms: baseline before first vaccination. Samples from vaccinated people were obtained from the UK trials COV001 and COV002, which included a single-blind randomized controlled phase 2/3 trial of AZD1222 (ChAdOx1 nCoV-19) in healthy adults. For TCRbeta chain sequencing, PBMC samples were collected from trial participants at day 0 and at day 28 after the second dose. In the germline V gene (reference sequence), CDR1 corresponds to LGHDT and CDR2 to YNNKEL. Measured from the cysteine to the phenylalanine, the CDR3 is 15 residues long. Only the CDR3 region is kept as DNA, spanning 45 bases read in frame from base 1. The junction shows trimming of 0 bases on V and 4 bases on J, and the gene matches do not reach 6 bases of it.

This TCR derives from an adult in good health. Here the chain combines TRBV3-1 (or the pseudogene TRBV3-2) and TRBJ2-7; TRBD2 aligns with 7 central bases. The starting material was peripheral blood, obtained on day 0 of AZD1222 vaccination. The nucleotides read TGTGCCAGCAGCCAAGATACCCTAGCGGTATACGAGCAGTACTTC. Translated, this is CASSQDTLAVYEQYF.